This TCR beta chain was captured by sequencing in a study of cytomegalovirus exposure and HLA in healthy donors. Study-wide findings and caveats: Previous analysis showed most TCR beta V segments were productive about 87% or about 30% of the time.

Use of 60 Vbeta and 13 Jbeta primers characterized the PCR. Sequenced by immunoSEQ multiplex PCR; TCRdb stores in-frame clones only, minus some. The profile covers approximately 170,000 clones, with about 65% appearing a single time and roughly 1.6% taken by the ten largest. For this clone: Its antigen is undetermined.

The sequenced sample was PBMCs. This TCR derives from a girl aged 5-17 years in good health and CMV-seronegative.

CDR3 region: CASSPFSGGPGSETQYF. In DNA, the CDR3 is TGTGCCAGCTCACCTTTCAGCGGGGGGCCGGGTTCGGAGACCCAGTACTTC. The chain recombines TRBV18 with TRBJ2-5; 9 positions match TRBD2. CDR1 is KGHSH and CDR2 is LQKENI in the germline V gene. With V trimmed by 3 bases and J by 5 bases, 13 bases remained unmatched. CDR3 length: 17 residues.